This TCR beta chain was captured in a study of T cells in localized non-small cell lung cancer. Method: immunoSEQ multiplex PCR; TCRdb's copy keeps in-frame clones and lacks some. The sample lists about 1,800 clones, roughly a fifth occurring once. On this clone itself: Its antigen is not known.

CDR1 and CDR2 (germline): LNHNV, YYDKDF (reference sequence). The length of the CDR3 is 14 residues. Trimming pared 5 bases from V and 5 bases from J, leaving 15 bases between. The sampled adjacent lung lay at least 2 cm from the tumor margin and showed no atypia. Study findings and constraints: The study found T cell clonality highest in uninvolved adjacent lung, above tumor.

The material was normal lung tissue next to the tumor, obtained before any cancer treatment. The TCR sequence derives from a man aged 40-75 years with stage II lung adenocarcinoma. The V gene is TRBV15, the J gene TRBJ1-2; tentative D call: TRBD1 (6 bases). The CDR3 loop reads CATSSFTGIYGYTF. The CDR3 DNA sequence: TGTGCCACCAGCTCGTTTACAGGGATTTATGGCTACACCTTC.